What follows is one TCR beta chain and its context. In the sorted-subset replicate PCRs, 150 to 200 ng DNA, around 30,000 T cell genomes, was used. Sequenced by immunoSEQ multiplex PCR; TCRdb stores in-frame clones only, minus some. The sample consists of about 2 million clones, around 96% of them appearing once. Naive CD8 cells comprised CD45RO-negative, CCR7-positively selected cells, excluding terminally differentiated effector memory CD45RA+ cells. V was clipped by 10 bases and J by 3 bases, with 14 bases between them. The CDR3 is made up of 13 amino acids. From germline, CDR1 is SGHVS and CDR2 FNYEAQ. This record belongs to a study of shared clonotypes between healthy human individuals.

The clonotype comes from a man aged 18 to 30 in good health. J is TRBJ2-3 and V is TRBV7-6, with a weak D call TRBD2 (6 bases). The sequenced material came from naive CD8+ T cells sorted from blood. The CDR3: CATGGVLTDTQYF. CDR3 nucleotide sequence: TGTGCCACTGGAGGGGTCTTGACAGATACGCAGTATTTT. The variable domain in full, with the rest retrieved from reference TRBV7-6 and TRBJ2-3, is GAGVSQSPRYKVTKRGQDVALRCDPISGHVSLYWYRQALGQGPEFLTYFNYEAQQDKSGLPNDRFSAERPEGSISTLTIQRTEQRDSAMYRCATGGVLTDTQYFGPGTRLTVL.